One sample yielded the 22 T cell receptor beta chains listed below, sequenced in a study of read filtering for tumor transcriptome and immune sequencing. The library was built from approximately 400 ng RNA with molecular barcoded adaptors for alpha/delta and beta/gamma chains. Via MiXCR, TCRdb re-called the reads, giving one row per CDR3 protein. The top ten clones hold around 7% of a sample with about 35,000 distinct CDR3 sequences, approximately 14% of them seen once. Sequenced sample: a population of CD138-negative cells sorted from bone marrow. These receptors were collected from a donor at least 40 years old with multiple myeloma.

This clonotype was seen at least ten times. The rearrangement links TRBV7-6 to TRBJ2-1, with unresolved D. CDR1 is SGHVS, CDR2 FNYEAQ, per germline. V dropped 5 bases and J dropped 5 bases, with 13 bases sitting between them. CDR3 length equals 14 residues. In DNA, the CDR3 is TGTGCCAGCAGCACACGTGGACCCAACAATGAGCAGTTCTTC. Translating gives CASSTRGPNNEQFF.

This clonotype was found many times. The chain couples TRBV10-3 to TRBJ1-1; no firm D call. This CDR3 contains 16 residues. Germline V gene lookup returns CDR1 ENHRY and CDR2 SYGVKD. Deletions cut 0 bases from V and 2 bases from J, with 13 bases between. CDR3 sequence: CAISESGSVGNTEAFF. CDR3 sequence (DNA): TGTGCCATCAGTGAGTCAGGGTCGGTTGGCAACACTGAAGCTTTCTTT.

This clonotype was picked up one time. The V gene is TRBV5-5, the J gene TRBJ1-2; 7 nucleotides agree with TRBD1. Germline CDR1 is SGHKS and CDR2 is YYEKEE (reference sequence). The CDR3 consists of 13 residues. Trimming took 4 bases from V and 6 from J; bases not matched to a gene: 6. Here the CDR3 DNA reads TGTGCCAGCAGCGACGAACAGGGGAATGGCTACACCTTC. Its protein product is CASSDEQGNGYTF.

This clonotype was observed many times. The chain has TRBV29-1 and TRBJ1-1; TRBD1 might be the D (5 bases). Per the germline V gene, CDR1 is SQVTM and CDR2 is ANQGSEA. This CDR3 is built from 13 residues. V lost 5 bases and J 3 bases, leaving 13 bases between the germline ends. This CDR3 reads CSVIQGLDTEAFF. Written as DNA, the CDR3 is TGCAGCGTTATCCAGGGATTGGACACTGAAGCTTTCTTT.

In its sample, this clonotype was seen once. The genes are TRBV6-5 and TRBJ1-2, with D uncertain. Deletions cut 6 bases from V and 6 bases from J, with 14 bases between. The CDR3 is 13 amino acids. Germline V lookup: CDR1 MNHEY, CDR2 SVGAGI. The CDR3 DNA is TGTGCCAGCAGCTACGCGGGAGACGATGGCTACACCTTC. This encodes CASSYAGDDGYTF.

This clonotype was seen a handful of times. This chain links TRBV4-1 with TRBJ2-2; TRBD1 matches 9 bases. V shed 1 base, J shed 2 bases, and the junction held 14 bases outside the gene matches. Germline CDR1 is MGHRA and CDR2 is YSYEKL. CDR3 length: 20 amino acids. The CDR3 sequence is CASSQVSISDRGFNTGELFF. CDR3 sequence (DNA): TGCGCCAGCAGCCAAGTGTCTATCTCAGACAGGGGGTTTAACACCGGGGAGCTGTTTTTT.

This clonotype was recorded at least ten times. The V gene is TRBV5-1, the J gene TRBJ2-7, with TRBD1 matching over 11 bases. The CDR3 is 16 amino acids. V lost 4 bases to trimming and J lost 4 bases; unmatched junction nucleotides: 10. Germline V gene lookup returns CDR1 SGHRS and CDR2 YFSETQ. CDR3 amino acids: CASSNQRTGGMYEQYF. As DNA, the CDR3 is TGCGCCAGCAGCAATCAAAGGACAGGGGGCATGTACGAGCAGTACTTC. Filled out from reference TRBV5-1 and TRBJ2-7, the complete variable domain reads KAGVTQTPRYLIKTRGQQVTLSCSPISGHRSVSWYQQTPGQGLQFLFEYFSETQRNKGNFPGRFSGRQFSNSRSEMNVSTLELGDSALYLCASSNQRTGGMYEQYFGPGTRLTVT.

This clonotype was counted at least ten times. The V and J genes are TRBV4-1 and TRBJ2-7, with D maybe TRBD1 (5 bases). The germline gives CDR1 MGHRA, CDR2 YSYEKL. V lost 0 bases, J lost 7 bases, and 13 bases lay in between. CDR3 length: 14 amino acids. The CDR3 reads CASSQDLGPREQYF. CDR3 DNA: TGCGCCAGCAGCCAAGATTTGGGGCCGCGGGAGCAGTACTTC.

This clonotype was found many times. This sequence joins TRBV5-1 and TRBJ2-1; 7 bases are shared with TRBD1. V trimming: 4 bases; J trimming: 4 bases; junction bases outside the gene matches: 5. CDR3 size: 14 residues. Germline V gene lookup returns CDR1 SGHRS and CDR2 YFSETQ. CDR3 sequence (DNA): TGCGCCAGCAGCGGGACGGGACAGTACAATGAGCAGTTCTTC. It yields the protein CASSGTGQYNEQFF.

This clonotype was seen at least ten times. CDR3 amino acids: CASSPGDTSLNTEAFF. The DNA for the CDR3 is TGCGCCAGCAGCCCGGGGGACACTTCCTTGAACACTGAAGCTTTCTTT. The genes are TRBV5-1 and TRBJ1-1; D perhaps matches TRBD1 (6 bases). Between the trimmed V and J ends, which lost 4 bases and 0 bases, there was a span of 16 bases. The CDR3 totals 16 residues. CDR1 is SGHRS and CDR2 is YFSETQ in the germline V gene.

The sample holds many counts of this clonotype. This may arise from a read error, as a much more abundant clone is one base away. The rearrangement joins TRBV5-5 to TRBJ1-4; D possibly corresponds to TRBD1 (6 bases). CDR3 length: 15 residues. CDR1 and CDR2 (germline): SGHKS, YYEKEE (reference sequence). The CDR3 protein is CASSFGGTLDEKRFF. The CDR3 DNA is TGTGCCAGCAGCTTCGGAGGGACATTGGACGAAAAACGGTTTTTT.

There are a few counts of this clonotype. At one end the junction does not follow the germline gene, possibly because of a read error. V and J are TRBV6-6 and TRBJ1-5; tentatively, D is TRBD1 (6 bases). The CDR3 is 14 amino acids. The V gene's germline CDR1 is MNHNY and CDR2 SVGAGI (reference sequence). CDR3 sequence (DNA): TGTGCCAGCAGAACCAGGGGCGGTAATCGGCCCCAGCATTTT. Its translation is CASRTRGGNRPQHF.

Of note for this clonotype: A much bigger clone sits one base away, suggesting this may be a read error. It is likely a read error, because the conserved phenylalanine at the end of the CDR3 is missing. V gene TRBV18 combines with J gene TRBJ1-1; 7 positions agree with TRBD1. Germline CDR1 and CDR2: KGHSH and LQKENI. The CDR3 covers 15 residues. The CDR3, as DNA: TGTGCCAGCTCACCGCGACAGGGCGTGAACACTGACGCTTTCCTT. It codes for CASSPRQGVNTDAFL.

This clonotype was seen many times. The V and J genes are TRBV7-9 and TRBJ2-2, with no clear D. Trimming removed 0 bases at V and 0 bases at J, with 8 bases between. CDR1 and CDR2 (germline): SEHNR, FQNEAQ (reference sequence). This CDR3 is 16 amino acids long. CDR3 nucleotides: TGTGCCAGCAGCTTAGCGAAGCCTTCGAACACCGGGGAGCTGTTTTTT. Its translation: CASSLAKPSNTGELFF.

This clonotype has at least ten counts. The CDR3 loop is CSALGEAGANVLTF. Here the CDR3 DNA reads TGCAGCGCTTTAGGCGAGGCTGGGGCCAACGTCCTGACTTTC. The chain links TRBV29-1 to TRBJ2-6, with D unresolved. V was cut by 7 bases and J by 2 bases, with 12 bases left in between. CDR1 is SQVTM and CDR2 is ANQGSEA in the germline V gene. The CDR3 sequence is 14 residues long.

This clonotype was detected many times. The chain links TRBV6-6 to TRBJ2-2, with 11 bases matching TRBD1. V shed 6 bases, J shed 3 bases, and the junction held 0 bases outside the gene matches. The CDR3 consists of 14 residues. Germline-derived CDR1 and CDR2 are MNHNY and SVGAGI (reference sequence). The CDR3 loop reads CASRGQGDTGELFF. The CDR3 DNA reads as TGTGCCAGCAGGGGACAGGGGGACACCGGGGAGCTGTTTTTT.

This clonotype counts as medium-sized. The rearrangement uses TRBV20-1 and TRBJ2-7, with 11 bases identical to TRBD2. Germline CDR1 DFQATT, CDR2 SNEGSKA (reference sequence). Trimming removed 3 bases from V and 7 bases from J; junction bases left unmatched: 8. The CDR3 runs 14 residues. The DNA of the CDR3 is TGCAGTGCTAGTCTAGCGGGGGGAACTACGGAGCAGTACTTC. Amino acids: CSASLAGGTTEQYF.

This clonotype was detected many times. The CDR3 sequence is CSARVGTAGNTIYF. In DNA, the CDR3 is TGCAGTGCTAGAGTTGGGACAGCTGGAAACACCATATATTTT. The chain is built from TRBV20-1 and TRBJ1-3, with 7 bases matching TRBD1. In germline, CDR1 is DFQATT, CDR2 SNEGSKA (reference sequence). V shed 1 base, J shed 2 bases, and the junction held 2 bases outside the gene matches. This CDR3 has 14 residues.

The chain joins TRBV7-2 to TRBJ2-3; D is undetermined. V lost 6 bases and J lost 1, with 5 bases in between. The CDR3 runs to 12 residues. The germline V gene has CDR1 SGHTA and CDR2 FQGNSA. The CDR3 sequence is CASSLGTDTQYF. The CDR3 nucleotides read TGTGCCAGCAGTTTGGGCACAGATACGCAGTATTTT.

The sample holds many counts of this clonotype. This rearrangement joins TRBV2 to TRBJ2-7; D is ambiguous. Germline V gives CDR1 SNHLY, CDR2 FYNNEI. This CDR3 has 13 amino acids. Trimming cost V 5 bases and J 7 bases, with 15 bases left between them. The CDR3 loop reads CASSRATGSEQYF. The CDR3 nucleotides are TGTGCCAGCAGTAGGGCGACGGGCAGTGAGCAGTACTTC.

This clonotype was counted many times. The CDR3 coding sequence is TGTGCCAGCAGCTTAGGGCCCAGGGGGCAAGAGAACACTGAAGCTTTCTTT. Its protein is CASSLGPRGQENTEAFF. The rearrangement uses TRBV7-8 and TRBJ1-1; 8 bases fit TRBD1. Germline V gene lookup returns CDR1 SGHVS and CDR2 FQNEAQ. CDR3 length: 17 residues. V gave up 1 base and J gave up 1 base; unmatched junction bases: 8.

Concerning this clonotype itself: At one boundary the junction diverges from the germline segment, which might be a read error. The chain uses TRBV11-3 and TRBJ2-1; 7 bases agree with TRBD2. The germline CDR1 and CDR2 sequences are SGHNT and YENEEA. This CDR3 is 16 amino acids long. CDR3 sequence: CASSLAGPGGAYEQFF. DNA for the CDR3: TGCGCCAGCAGCTTAGCCGGTCCGGGAGGAGCCTACGAGCAGTTCTTC. The full variable domain, its missing parts supplied by reference TRBV11-3 and TRBJ2-1, is EAGVVQSPRYKIIEKKQPVAFWCNPISGHNTLYWYLQNLGQGPELLIRYENEEAVDDSQLPKDRFSAERLKGVDSTLKIQPAELGDSAVYLCASSLAGPGGAYEQFFGPGTRLTVL.